This T cell receptor beta chain is drawn from a study of beta chain features in type 1 diabetes. Notes on the study in general: Resolution of whether HLA type affects TCRB rearrangement was not achieved here.

What was sequenced were expressed TCRB transcripts, since all of the isolated RNA had been reverse transcribed. Some clones are missing from TCRdb's copy, which holds only in-frame ones; the method was immunoSEQ multiplex PCR. The data contain roughly 400,000 clones, 11% to 15% of them singletons. The table lists this clone with a few counts. The antigen is undetermined. From germline, CDR1 is SGHVS and CDR2 FNYEAQ. This CDR3 spans 15 amino acids. Trimming stripped 1 base from V and 6 bases from J, with 10 bases between. The chain couples TRBV7-6 to TRBJ1-6; TRBD1 is a possible D gene (5 bases). This receptor was taken from a man younger than 45 in good health. Sequenced sample: naive CD4+ T cells from blood. The CDR3 DNA reads as TGTGCCAGCAGCTTAGAGGACACGACTAATTCACCCCTCCACTTT. This gives the protein CASSLEDTTNSPLHF. Variable domain in full (rest from reference TRBV7-6 and TRBJ1-6): GAGVSQSPRYKVTKRGQDVALRCDPISGHVSLYWYRQALGQGPEFLTYFNYEAQQDKSGLPNDRFSAERPEGSISTLTIQRTEQRDSAMYRCASSLEDTTNSPLHFGNGTRLTVT.